These 30 T cell receptor beta chains came from one sample sequenced in a study of identical twins' blood T cells. TCRdb used MiXCR to reprocess the 5' RACE reads, holding one entry per CDR3 protein. The sample holds fewer than 450,000 distinct CDR3 sequences, 25% to 35% seen once. Sequencing was performed on PBMCs. The source is a woman aged 18 to 55 in good health.

This clonotype was seen at least ten times. V is TRBV20-1 and J is TRBJ2-3; 11 bases agree with TRBD2. This CDR3 has 14 amino acids. The junction had 2 bases not matched to a gene; V was cut back by 3 bases and J by 3 bases. In germline, CDR1 is DFQATT, CDR2 SNEGSKA (reference sequence). The CDR3 protein is CSASWTSGTDTQYF. The DNA for the CDR3 is TGCAGTGCTAGTTGGACTAGCGGGACAGATACGCAGTATTTT.

This clonotype was seen just once. The V and J genes are TRBV3-1 and TRBJ2-3, with D possibly being TRBD2 (7 bases). V lost 4 bases and J 5 bases, leaving 19 bases between the germline ends. The length of the CDR3 is 16 residues. Germline V gene lookup returns CDR1 LGHDT and CDR2 YNNKEL (reference sequence). The CDR3 DNA sequence: TGTGCCAGCAGCCCACCGGGAGGCAGGGGAGGAGATACGCAGTATTTT. It encodes CASSPPGGRGGDTQYF.

This chain joins TRBV7-9 and TRBJ1-3; 7 bases line up with TRBD1. V lost 1 base and J lost 5; bases outside the gene matches: 11. The length of the CDR3 is 17 residues. CDR1 and CDR2 from the germline V gene are SEHNR and FQNEAQ (reference sequence). Here the CDR3 DNA reads TGTGCCAGCAGCTTAGGGGAAGCAGGGGGTCAGCGAAACACCATATATTTT. Its protein product is CASSLGEAGGQRNTIYF.

This clonotype was picked up a small number of times. V usage is TRBV12-3 or TRBV12-4 and J usage is TRBJ1-5, with D possibly TRBD1 on 5 matching bases. V was pared by 1 base and J by 0 bases, with 7 bases between. The CDR3 has 15 residues. The CDR3 here is CASSLEGLSNQPQHF. The CDR3 DNA reads TGTGCCAGCAGTTTAGAGGGGCTTAGCAATCAGCCCCAGCATTTT.

This clonotype was seen more than once but under ten times. The chain combines TRBV12-3 or TRBV12-4 with TRBJ2-5; the D is unclear. The CDR3 runs 11 residues. V dropped 7 bases and J dropped 1 base, with 4 bases sitting between them. The CDR3 DNA is TGTGCCAGCAAGGCCCAAGAGACCCAGTACTTC. Its translation is CASKAQETQYF.

This clonotype was detected a few times. J is TRBJ2-7 and V is TRBV20-1, with D perhaps TRBD2 (5 bases). The germline CDR1 and CDR2 sequences are DFQATT and SNEGSKA (reference sequence). The CDR3 contains 13 residues. Trimming removed 0 bases at V and 6 bases at J, with 12 bases between. The CDR3, as DNA: TGCAGTGCTAGAGATCGGGAAAGCGGCGAGCAGTACTTC. Translating it yields CSARDRESGEQYF.

This clonotype was observed many times. The chain links TRBV20-1 to TRBJ2-7; no reliable D call. Looked up from germline, CDR1 is DFQATT and CDR2 is SNEGSKA (reference sequence). Trimming pared 6 bases from V and 0 bases from J, leaving 12 bases between. The CDR3 totals 13 residues. As DNA, the CDR3 is TGCAGTGCCCCAGGCCTAAACTCCTACGAGCAGTACTTC. Translation: CSAPGLNSYEQYF.

The chain is built from TRBV19 and TRBJ1-1; D is ambiguous. Trimming removed 3 bases from V and 4 bases from J, with 9 bases in between. Germline V gives CDR1 LNHDA, CDR2 SQIVND (reference sequence). This CDR3 is built from 13 residues. The CDR3 DNA sequence: TGTGCCAGTAGTATTCGGGGTAGCACTGAAGCTTTCTTT. Translated: CASSIRGSTEAFF. Based on the CDR3 plus reference TRBV19 and TRBJ1-1, the full variable domain is DGGITQSPKYLFRKEGQNVTLSCEQNLNHDAMYWYRQDPGQGLRLIYYSQIVNDFQKGDIAEGYSVSREKKESFPLTVTSAQKNPTAFYLCASSIRGSTEAFFGQGTRLTVV.

This clonotype has only a few counts. The V and J genes are TRBV7-9 and TRBJ1-1, with 10 bases aligning to TRBD1. Germline V gene sequence: CDR1 SEHNR, CDR2 FQNEAQ (reference sequence). This CDR3 is built from 15 residues. V shed 3 bases and J 6 bases; nucleotides not matched to a gene: 7. The CDR3 loop is CASSFLGQGISEAFF. In nucleotides, the CDR3 is TGTGCCAGCAGCTTCTTGGGACAGGGGATTTCTGAAGCTTTCTTT.

The chain is built from TRBV7-9 and TRBJ2-1; 10 positions agree with TRBD2. The germline gives CDR1 SEHNR, CDR2 FQNEAQ (reference sequence). The CDR3 runs to 15 residues. V lost 0 bases to trimming and J lost 9 bases; unmatched junction nucleotides: 5. This CDR3 is CASSLALAGDGEQFF. In DNA, the CDR3 is TGTGCCAGCAGCTTAGCGCTAGCGGGAGATGGTGAGCAGTTCTTC.

This clonotype was detected only a few times. The genes are TRBV7-8 and TRBJ2-5; 7 nucleotides align to TRBD2. This CDR3 has 14 residues. V was pared by 5 bases and J by 5 bases, with 8 bases of the junction left unmatched. The germline V gene has CDR1 SGHVS and CDR2 FQNEAQ. CDR3 protein: CASSPNSGRETQYF. For the CDR3, the DNA is TGTGCCAGCAGCCCTAATAGCGGGCGGGAGACCCAGTACTTC.

This clonotype was counted between two and nine times. The chain is built from TRBV29-1 and TRBJ1-1; 8 bases fit TRBD1. Losses at the gene ends were 7 bases for V and 9 bases for J; bases not matched to a gene: 7. Germline V gene lookup returns CDR1 SQVTM and CDR2 ANQGSEA. This CDR3 contains 11 residues. The CDR3 is CSGNRGSKAFF. CDR3 coding DNA: TGCAGCGGAAACAGGGGGTCAAAAGCTTTCTTT.

The chain links TRBV4-3 to TRBJ2-7; 7 nucleotides align to TRBD2. CDR3 length: 16 residues. CDR1 and CDR2 (germline): LGHNA, YSLEER. V shed 4 bases and J 2 bases; nucleotides not matched to a gene: 11. This CDR3 is CASSRSPSSGAYEQYF. The CDR3 nucleotides are TGCGCCAGCAGCCGATCCCCCTCCAGCGGGGCCTACGAGCAGTACTTC.

DNA of the CDR3: TGTGCCAGCAGCTTAATAGAAGCCGGGGAGCTGTTTTTT. It codes for CASSLIEAGELFF. The chain has TRBV7-2 and TRBJ2-2, with D hard to call. V lost 2 bases to trimming and J lost 6 bases, with 7 bases between them. Germline CDR1 reads SGHTA; CDR2 reads FQGNSA. The CDR3 spans 13 residues.

The chain employs TRBV6-5 and TRBJ2-2; possible D gene TRBD1, 5 bases. The germline V and J ends were trimmed by 2 bases and 6 bases, with 19 bases remaining between them. The CDR3 has 17 residues. Germline loops: CDR1 MNHEY, CDR2 SVGAGI. The CDR3 DNA reads TGTGCCAGCAGTTACGATATGCAGGGTAAAGGAGCCGGGGAGCTGTTTTTT. It encodes CASSYDMQGKGAGELFF.

This clonotype was seen more than once but under ten times. V gene TRBV20-1 combines with J gene TRBJ1-1; TRBD1 agrees at 7 bases. The V gene's germline CDR1 is DFQATT and CDR2 SNEGSKA (reference sequence). The CDR3 spans 11 residues. CDR3 DNA sequence: TGCAGGACAGGGATGGGCACTGAAGCTTTCTTT. Its protein product is CRTGMGTEAFF.

The chain combines TRBV20-1 with TRBJ2-1; possibly TRBD2 for D (5 bases). Per the germline V gene, CDR1 is DFQATT and CDR2 is SNEGSKA (reference sequence). The CDR3 has 14 residues. The V end lost 4 bases, the J end lost 3 bases, and 13 bases lay between the germline ends. In nucleotides, the CDR3 is TGCAGTGCTAAGAGGGCTAGGAGCTACAATGAGCAGTTCTTC. Residues: CSAKRARSYNEQFF.

This clonotype has a handful of counts. The V gene is TRBV29-1, the J gene TRBJ1-1; 8 nucleotides agree with TRBD1. Germline CDR1 reads SQVTM; CDR2 reads ANQGSEA. The CDR3 length is 13 residues. V lost 7 bases, J lost 5 bases, and 9 bases stayed unmatched. Here the CDR3 DNA reads TGCAGCGCCCTGACAGGGGCGGGGACTGAAGCTTTCTTT. It specifies CSALTGAGTEAFF.

J is TRBJ2-3 and V is TRBV5-1; D may correspond to TRBD1 or TRBD2 (5 bases each). The CDR3 consists of 14 residues. V lost 4 bases and J lost 3, with 12 bases in between. From germline, CDR1 is SGHRS and CDR2 YFSETQ. CDR3 bases: TGCGCCAGCAGCAAGGGGACGGTTACAGATACGCAGTATTTT. This sequence encodes CASSKGTVTDTQYF.

The rearrangement uses TRBV12-3 or TRBV12-4 and TRBJ1-5; tentatively, D is TRBD1 (5 bases). Trimming took 6 bases from V and 4 from J, leaving 16 bases between them. This CDR3 has 15 amino acids. The chain's CDR3 is CASRAVGGSNQPQHF. CDR3 nucleotides: TGTGCCAGCAGAGCGGTCGGGGGGTCGAATCAGCCCCAGCATTTT.

This clonotype turned up a few times. The chain has TRBV20-1 and TRBJ2-3; D call uncertain. The CDR3 sequence is 11 residues long. Trimming cost V 2 bases and J 4 bases, with 4 bases left between them. CDR1 and CDR2 (germline): DFQATT, SNEGSKA (reference sequence). The CDR3 nucleotides read TGCAGTGCTAGATCCGCAGATACGCAGTATTTT. It yields the protein CSARSADTQYF.

This chain links TRBV6-5 with TRBJ1-3, with D uncertain. The CDR3 is made up of 16 amino acids. Germline V gene lookup returns CDR1 MNHEY and CDR2 SVGAGI. The V end lost 0 bases, the J end lost 0 bases, and 9 bases lay between the germline ends. The CDR3 coding sequence is TGTGCCAGCAGTTACTCGCCGTGGGGCTCTGGAAACACCATATATTTT. This gives the protein CASSYSPWGSGNTIYF.

This clonotype has only a few counts. V gene TRBV7-3 combines with J gene TRBJ1-1; D is undetermined. V was pared by 1 base and J by 4 bases, with 7 bases between. Germline V gene sequence: CDR1 SGHTA, CDR2 FQGTGA. This CDR3 is 13 amino acids long. The DNA of the CDR3 is TGTGCCAGCAGCTTAAGCATAGTCACTGAAGCTTTCTTT. Its protein product is CASSLSIVTEAFF.

CDR3: CSVESYRGERTQYF. The CDR3 DNA is TGCAGCGTGGAAAGTTACAGGGGCGAAAGGACCCAGTACTTC. The chain links TRBV29-1 to TRBJ2-5; 7 positions match TRBD1. The CDR3 loop spans 14 amino acids. The J segment lost 7 bases and the V segment lost 6 bases, leaving 14 bases of the junction unmatched. The V gene's germline CDR1 is SQVTM and CDR2 ANQGSEA.

As regards this clonotype: A much larger clone lies a single base off, so this may be a read error. The chain uses TRBV5-1 and TRBJ1-2; D is ambiguous. This CDR3 comprises 13 residues. Germline V CDR1 and CDR2: SGHRS, YFSETQ. The CDR3 DNA is TGCGCCAGCAGCTTGACAGCCCGATTTGGCTACATCTTC. Its protein product is CASSLTARFGYIF.

This clonotype was recorded a few times. The genes are TRBV6-2 or TRBV6-3 and TRBJ2-2; either TRBD1 or TRBD2 may fit D (5 bases each). V shed 4 bases and J shed 4 bases, with 13 bases lying between them. CDR1 and CDR2 (germline): MNHEY, SVGEGT. The length of the CDR3 is 15 residues. The CDR3 DNA reads TGTGCCAGCAGTTTTAGAGGGGTCGGCACCGGGGAGCTGTTTTTT. As protein: CASSFRGVGTGELFF.

In DNA form, the CDR3 reads TGCAGTGCTAGGTCTAAGTATGGGGCCGGGGAGCTGTTTTTT. It codes for CSARSKYGAGELFF. The chain couples TRBV20-1 to TRBJ2-2; no reliable D call. The V end lost 3 bases, the J end lost 6 bases, and 14 bases lay between the germline ends. The length of the CDR3 is 14 residues. The germline V gene has CDR1 DFQATT and CDR2 SNEGSKA (reference sequence).

This clonotype was seen only a few times. The rearrangement links TRBV2 to TRBJ1-2, with a tentative D call TRBD1 (6 bases). The V gene's germline CDR1 is SNHLY and CDR2 FYNNEI. Between the trimmed V and J ends, which lost 7 bases and 2 bases, there was a span of 14 bases. The CDR3 is made up of 14 amino acids. CDR3: CASNSPGTNYGYTF. In DNA form, the CDR3 reads TGTGCCAGCAACTCCCCCGGGACAAACTATGGCTACACCTTC. Full variable domain (missing parts from reference TRBV2 and TRBJ1-2): EPEVTQTPSHQVTQMGQEVILRCVPISNHLYFYWYRQILGQKVEFLVSFYNNEISEKSEIFDDQFSVERPDGSNFTLKIRSTKLEDSAMYFCASNSPGTNYGYTFGSGTRLTVV.

This chain uses TRBV10-3 with TRBJ1-1; maybe TRBD1 (5 bases). The CDR3 consists of 13 residues. CDR1 is ENHRY, CDR2 SYGVKD, per germline. V shed 11 bases and J shed 1 base, with 14 bases lying between them. CDR3 in amino acids: CAVEGVGNTEAFF. The CDR3 DNA follows: TGTGCCGTAGAAGGGGTGGGGAACACTGAAGCTTTCTTT.

This chain connects TRBV20-1 to TRBJ2-7; 7 bases fit TRBD1. J gave up 5 bases and V 0 bases, and 4 bases lay outside the gene matches. The CDR3 is 13 residues long. CDR1 is DFQATT and CDR2 is SNEGSKA in the germline V gene (reference sequence). The CDR3 sequence: CSARETGSHEQYF. CDR3 sequence (DNA): TGCAGTGCTAGAGAGACAGGGTCTCACGAGCAGTACTTC.